This T cell receptor beta chain was profiled in a study of T cells in Graves' hyperthyroidism and ophthalmopathy. Clinical symptoms, serum thyroxine and TRAb, thyroid ultrasound and orbital computed tomography together formed the diagnostic basis. J was trimmed by 6 bases and V by 2 bases; bases with no gene match: 4. Germline CDR1 reads SNHLY; CDR2 reads FYNNEI. CDR3 length equals 15 residues. Study observations and caveats: The model predicted ophthalmopathy a median around six months before onset. Researchers found most expanded thyroid clonotypes above 0.001 in blood as well.

TCR beta CDR3 region amplification was performed from RNA transcripts. The primer set for the first-round RT-PCR of the TCR CDR3 was HTBI. Using its own MiXCR run on the multiplex PCR reads, TCRdb lists one record per CDR3 protein. The repertoire holds about 300,000 distinct CDR3 sequences, approximately 18% seen once, with under 45% in the top ten. For this clonotype: Its specificity is not known.

The source material was blood. The rearrangement links TRBV2 to TRBJ2-1, with 10 bases fitting TRBD2. This receptor was taken from a man over 45 with Graves' ophthalmopathy. For the CDR3, the DNA is TGTGCCAGCAGTGAACTAGCGGGAGAACCCAATGAGCAGTTCTTC. This sequence encodes CASSELAGEPNEQFF. Full variable domain (remainder filled in from reference TRBV2 and TRBJ2-1): EPEVTQTPSHQVTQMGQEVILRCVPISNHLYFYWYRQILGQKVEFLVSFYNNEISEKSEIFDDQFSVERPDGSNFTLKIRSTKLEDSAMYFCASSELAGEPNEQFFGPGTRLTVL.